This TCR beta chain comes out of a study of T cells expressing NK-cell markers. Study results and limitations: Dominant NKG2C+ clonotype frequencies of about 1.0-8% of CD8+ T cells were measured in 5 or 6 donors.

Details on this clonotype: Antigen specificity is unknown.

No DNA is given; TCRdb re-called the 5' RACE reads and lists each CDR3 protein once. The specimen's table records around 470,000 distinct CDR3 sequences. Looked up from germline, CDR1 is SGHVS and CDR2 is FNYEAQ. The CDR3 spans 17 residues. Specimen: blood T cells: a sorted CD56 or NKG2C T cell subset, CD4+ or CD8+ T cells, or bulk PBMC T cells (not recorded which). The chain links TRBV7-6 to TRBJ2-2; without DNA, the TCRdb call of TRBD1 cannot be checked. The origin of this receptor is a woman aged 45-65 years in good health. The CDR3 spells CASSLGSGGGGTGELFF.